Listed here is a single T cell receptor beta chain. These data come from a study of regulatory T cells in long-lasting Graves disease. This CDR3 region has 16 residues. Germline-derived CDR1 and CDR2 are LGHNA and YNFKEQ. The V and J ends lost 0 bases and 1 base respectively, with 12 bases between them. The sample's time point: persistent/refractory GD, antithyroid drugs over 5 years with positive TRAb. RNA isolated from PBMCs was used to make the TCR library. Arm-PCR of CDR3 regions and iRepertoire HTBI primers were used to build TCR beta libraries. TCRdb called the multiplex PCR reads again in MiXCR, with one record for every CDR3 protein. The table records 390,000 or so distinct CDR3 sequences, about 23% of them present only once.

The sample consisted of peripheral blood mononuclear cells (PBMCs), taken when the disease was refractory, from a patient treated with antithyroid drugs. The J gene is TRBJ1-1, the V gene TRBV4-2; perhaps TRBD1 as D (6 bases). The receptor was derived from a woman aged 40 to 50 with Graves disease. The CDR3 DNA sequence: TGTGCCAGCAGCCAAGAGGGGGGCAGGGAGAACACTGAAGCTTTCTTT. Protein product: CASSQEGGRENTEAFF.